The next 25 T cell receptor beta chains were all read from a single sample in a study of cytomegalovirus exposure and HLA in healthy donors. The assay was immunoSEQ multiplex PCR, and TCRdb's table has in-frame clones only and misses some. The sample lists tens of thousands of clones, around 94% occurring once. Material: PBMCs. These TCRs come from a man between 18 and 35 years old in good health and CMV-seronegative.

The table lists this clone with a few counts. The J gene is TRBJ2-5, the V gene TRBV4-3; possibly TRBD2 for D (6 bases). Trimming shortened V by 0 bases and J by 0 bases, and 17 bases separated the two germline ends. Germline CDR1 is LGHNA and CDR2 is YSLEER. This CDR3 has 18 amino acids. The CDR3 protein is CASSQDVRRDRNQETQYF. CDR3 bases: TGCGCCAGCAGCCAAGATGTGCGGCGGGACCGAAACCAAGAGACCCAGTACTTC.

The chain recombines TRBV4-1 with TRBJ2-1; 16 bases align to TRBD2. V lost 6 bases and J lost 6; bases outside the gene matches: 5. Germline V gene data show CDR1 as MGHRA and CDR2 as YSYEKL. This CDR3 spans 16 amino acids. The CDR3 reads CASRAGTSGRANEQFF. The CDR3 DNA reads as TGCGCCAGCAGAGCTGGGACTAGCGGGAGGGCCAATGAGCAGTTCTTC.

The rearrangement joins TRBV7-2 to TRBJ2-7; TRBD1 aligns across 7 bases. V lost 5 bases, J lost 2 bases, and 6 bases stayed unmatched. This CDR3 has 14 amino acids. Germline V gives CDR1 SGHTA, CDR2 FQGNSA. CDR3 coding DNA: TGTGCCAGCAGCCGGGACAGATTCACCTACGAGCAGTACTTC. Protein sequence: CASSRDRFTYEQYF.

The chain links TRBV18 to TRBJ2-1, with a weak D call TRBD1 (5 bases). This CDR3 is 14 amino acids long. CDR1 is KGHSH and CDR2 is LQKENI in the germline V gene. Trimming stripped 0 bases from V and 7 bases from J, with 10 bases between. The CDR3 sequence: CASSPPGRVNEQFF. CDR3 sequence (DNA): TGTGCCAGCTCACCACCGGGCAGGGTAAATGAGCAGTTCTTC.

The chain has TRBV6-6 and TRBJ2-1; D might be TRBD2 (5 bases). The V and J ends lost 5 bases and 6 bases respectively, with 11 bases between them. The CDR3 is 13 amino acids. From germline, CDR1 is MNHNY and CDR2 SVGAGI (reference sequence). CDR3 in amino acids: CASSLGVGNEQFF. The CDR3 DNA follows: TGTGCCAGCAGTCTCGGGGTTGGCAATGAGCAGTTCTTC.

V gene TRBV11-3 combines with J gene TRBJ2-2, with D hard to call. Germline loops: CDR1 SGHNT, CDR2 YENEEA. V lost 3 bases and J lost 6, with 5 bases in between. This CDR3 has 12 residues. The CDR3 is CASSFRAGELFF. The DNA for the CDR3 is TGTGCCAGCAGCTTTAGAGCCGGGGAGCTGTTTTTT. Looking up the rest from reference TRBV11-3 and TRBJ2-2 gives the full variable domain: EAGVVQSPRYKIIEKKQPVAFWCNPISGHNTLYWYLQNLGQGPELLIRYENEEAVDDSQLPKDRFSAERLKGVDSTLKIQPAELGDSAVYLCASSFRAGELFFGEGSRLTVL.

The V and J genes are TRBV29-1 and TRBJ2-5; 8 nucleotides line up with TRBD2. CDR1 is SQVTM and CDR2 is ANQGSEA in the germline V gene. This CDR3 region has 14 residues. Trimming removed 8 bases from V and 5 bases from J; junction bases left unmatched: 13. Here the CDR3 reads CSYKTSGSAETQYF. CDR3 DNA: TGCAGCTACAAGACCAGCGGGAGTGCGGAGACCCAGTACTTC.

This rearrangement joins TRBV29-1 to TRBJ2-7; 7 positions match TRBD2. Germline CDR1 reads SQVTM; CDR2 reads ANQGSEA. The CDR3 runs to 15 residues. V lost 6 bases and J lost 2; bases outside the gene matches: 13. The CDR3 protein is CSVGGPGLPPYEQYF. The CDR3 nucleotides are TGCAGCGTGGGGGGACCGGGACTACCTCCCTACGAGCAGTACTTC.

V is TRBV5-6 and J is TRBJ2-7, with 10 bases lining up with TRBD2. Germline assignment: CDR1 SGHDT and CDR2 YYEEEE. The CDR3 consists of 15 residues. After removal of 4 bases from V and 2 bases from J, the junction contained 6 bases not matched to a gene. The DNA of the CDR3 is TGTGCCAGCAGCGGCGGGACTAGCGAAGCCTACGAGCAGTACTTC. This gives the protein CASSGGTSEAYEQYF.

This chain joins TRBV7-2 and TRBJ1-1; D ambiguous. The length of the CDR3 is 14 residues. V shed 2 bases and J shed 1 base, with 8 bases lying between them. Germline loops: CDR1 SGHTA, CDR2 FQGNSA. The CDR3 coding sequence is TGTGCCAGCAGCTTACTCCGAGAGAACACTGAAGCTTTCTTT. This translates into CASSLLRENTEAFF.

The CDR3 loop is CASSSRGGYEQYF. CDR3 nucleotides: TGTGCCAGCAGCTCCCGAGGGGGATACGAGCAGTACTTC. This sequence joins TRBV11-3 and TRBJ2-7; D perhaps matches TRBD1 (6 bases). Trimming shortened V by 4 bases and J by 4 bases, and 11 bases separated the two germline ends. The CDR3 loop spans 13 amino acids. Germline V gene lookup returns CDR1 SGHNT and CDR2 YENEEA. The full variable domain, in which reference TRBV11-3 and TRBJ2-7 provide the parts outside the CDR3, is EAGVVQSPRYKIIEKKQPVAFWCNPISGHNTLYWYLQNLGQGPELLIRYENEEAVDDSQLPKDRFSAERLKGVDSTLKIQPAELGDSAVYLCASSSRGGYEQYFGPGTRLTVT.

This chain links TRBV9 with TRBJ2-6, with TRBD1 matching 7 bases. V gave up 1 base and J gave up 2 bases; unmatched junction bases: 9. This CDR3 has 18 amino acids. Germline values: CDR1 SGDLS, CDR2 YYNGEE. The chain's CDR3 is CASSVSGQVEAGANVLTF. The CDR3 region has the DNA TGTGCCAGCAGCGTAAGCGGACAGGTAGAGGCTGGGGCCAACGTCCTGACTTTC.

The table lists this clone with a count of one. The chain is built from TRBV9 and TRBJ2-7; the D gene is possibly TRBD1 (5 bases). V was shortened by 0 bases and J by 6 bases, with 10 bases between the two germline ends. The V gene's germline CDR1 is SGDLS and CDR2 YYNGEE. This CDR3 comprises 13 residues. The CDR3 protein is CASSVAGWSEQYF. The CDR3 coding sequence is TGTGCCAGCAGCGTAGCAGGGTGGTCCGAGCAGTACTTC.

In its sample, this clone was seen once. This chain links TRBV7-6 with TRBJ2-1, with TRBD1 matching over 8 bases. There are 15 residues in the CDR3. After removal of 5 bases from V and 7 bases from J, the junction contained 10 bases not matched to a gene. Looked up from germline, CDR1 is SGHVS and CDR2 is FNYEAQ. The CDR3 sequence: CASSLGQVGPNEQFF. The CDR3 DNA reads TGTGCCAGCAGCCTGGGACAGGTGGGCCCAAATGAGCAGTTCTTC.

For the CDR3, the DNA is TGTGCCAGCAGCTCCCTTAGCGGGGGTACGCAGTATTTT. It is translated as CASSSLSGGTQYF. V is TRBV7-9 and J is TRBJ2-3; 9 bases line up with TRBD2. Germline trimming cut 4 bases from V and 8 bases from J; bases unmatched to any gene: 4. The CDR3 runs 13 residues. Germline-derived CDR1 and CDR2 are SEHNR and FQNEAQ (reference sequence). Full variable domain (outside the CDR3, taken from reference TRBV7-9 and TRBJ2-3): DTGVSQNPRHKITKRGQNVTFRCDPISEHNRLYWYRQTLGQGPEFLTYFQNEAQLEKSRLLSDRFSAERPKGSFSTLEIQRTEQGDSAMYLCASSSLSGGTQYFGPGTRLTVL.

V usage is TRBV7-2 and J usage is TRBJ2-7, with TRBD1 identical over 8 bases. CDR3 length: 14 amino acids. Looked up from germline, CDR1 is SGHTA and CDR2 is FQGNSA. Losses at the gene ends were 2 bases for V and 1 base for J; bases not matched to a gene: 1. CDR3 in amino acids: CASSLQGASYEQYF. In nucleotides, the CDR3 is TGTGCCAGCAGCTTACAGGGGGCTTCCTACGAGCAGTACTTC.

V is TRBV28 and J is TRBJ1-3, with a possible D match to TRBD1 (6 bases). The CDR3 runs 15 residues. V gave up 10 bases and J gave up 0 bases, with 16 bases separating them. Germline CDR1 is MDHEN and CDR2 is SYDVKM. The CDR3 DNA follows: TGTGCCATTACAGGGTCTAGAAGCTCTGGAAACACCATATATTTT. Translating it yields CAITGSRSSGNTIYF.

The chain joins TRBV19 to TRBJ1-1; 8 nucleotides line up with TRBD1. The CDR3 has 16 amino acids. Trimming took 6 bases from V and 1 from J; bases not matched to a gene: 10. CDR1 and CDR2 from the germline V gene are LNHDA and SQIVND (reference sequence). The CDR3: CASRKDRGAWNTEAFF. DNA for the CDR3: TGTGCCAGTAGGAAAGACAGGGGCGCCTGGAACACTGAAGCTTTCTTT.

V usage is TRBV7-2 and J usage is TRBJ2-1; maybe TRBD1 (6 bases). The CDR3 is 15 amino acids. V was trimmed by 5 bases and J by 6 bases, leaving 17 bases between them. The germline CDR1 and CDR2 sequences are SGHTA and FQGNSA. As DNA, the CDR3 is TGTGCCAGCAGCCAGGGGACAAGCCCCCTCAATGAGCAGTTCTTC. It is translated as CASSQGTSPLNEQFF. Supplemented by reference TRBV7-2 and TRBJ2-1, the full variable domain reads GAGVSQSPSNKVTEKGKDVELRCDPISGHTALYWYRQSLGQGLEFLIYFQGNSAPDKSGLPSDRFSAERTGGSVSTLTIQRTQQEDSAVYLCASSQGTSPLNEQFFGPGTRLTVL.

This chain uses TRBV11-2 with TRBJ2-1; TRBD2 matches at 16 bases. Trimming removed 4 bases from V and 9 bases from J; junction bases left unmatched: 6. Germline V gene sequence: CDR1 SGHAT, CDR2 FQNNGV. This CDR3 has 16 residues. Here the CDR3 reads CASSSGLAGGFTEQFF. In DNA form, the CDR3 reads TGTGCCAGCAGCTCGGGACTAGCGGGAGGGTTCACTGAGCAGTTCTTC.

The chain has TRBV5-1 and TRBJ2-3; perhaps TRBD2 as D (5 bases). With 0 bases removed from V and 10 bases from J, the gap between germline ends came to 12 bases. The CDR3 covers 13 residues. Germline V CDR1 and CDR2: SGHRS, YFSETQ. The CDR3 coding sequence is TGCGCCAGCAGCTTGGGTCGGGGATCTGCGCAGTATTTT. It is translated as CASSLGRGSAQYF.

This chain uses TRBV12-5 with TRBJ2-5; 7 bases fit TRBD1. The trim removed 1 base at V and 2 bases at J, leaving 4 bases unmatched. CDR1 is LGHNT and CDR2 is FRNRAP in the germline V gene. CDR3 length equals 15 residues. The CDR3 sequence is CASGLGDRGQETQYF. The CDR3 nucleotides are TGTGCTAGTGGTTTGGGGGACAGAGGACAAGAGACCCAGTACTTC.

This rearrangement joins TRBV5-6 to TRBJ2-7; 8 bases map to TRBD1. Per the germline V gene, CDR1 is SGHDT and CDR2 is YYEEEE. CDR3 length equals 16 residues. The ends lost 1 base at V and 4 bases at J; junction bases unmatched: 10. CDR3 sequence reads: CASSLLLRDRPYEQYF. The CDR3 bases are TGTGCCAGCAGCTTGCTTTTAAGGGACAGGCCGTACGAGCAGTACTTC.

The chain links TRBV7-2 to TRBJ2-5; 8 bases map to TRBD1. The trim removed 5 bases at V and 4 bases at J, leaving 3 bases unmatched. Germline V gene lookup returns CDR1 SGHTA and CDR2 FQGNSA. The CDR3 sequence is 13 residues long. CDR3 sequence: CASSITGGETQYF. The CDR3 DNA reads TGTGCCAGCAGCATAACAGGGGGAGAGACCCAGTACTTC.

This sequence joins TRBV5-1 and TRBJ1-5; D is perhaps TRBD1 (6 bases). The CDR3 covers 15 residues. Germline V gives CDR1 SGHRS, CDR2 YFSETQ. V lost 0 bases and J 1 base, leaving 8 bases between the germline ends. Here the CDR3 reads CASSLGGQSNQPQHF. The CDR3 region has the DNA TGCGCCAGCAGCTTGGGGGGGCAGAGCAATCAGCCCCAGCATTTT.